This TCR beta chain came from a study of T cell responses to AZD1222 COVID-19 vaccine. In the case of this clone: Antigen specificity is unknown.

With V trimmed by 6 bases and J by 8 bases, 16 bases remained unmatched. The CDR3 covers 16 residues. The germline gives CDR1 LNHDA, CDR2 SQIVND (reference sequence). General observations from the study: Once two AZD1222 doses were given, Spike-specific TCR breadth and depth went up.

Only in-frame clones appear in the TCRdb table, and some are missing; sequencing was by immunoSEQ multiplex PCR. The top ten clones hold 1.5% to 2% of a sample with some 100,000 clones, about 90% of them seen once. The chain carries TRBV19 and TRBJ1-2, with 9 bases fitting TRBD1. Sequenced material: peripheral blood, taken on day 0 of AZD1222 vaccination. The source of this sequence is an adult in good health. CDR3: CASSPGTGNPPRGYTF. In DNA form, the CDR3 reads TGTGCCAGTAGCCCCGGGACAGGGAATCCCCCCAGGGGCTACACCTTC.